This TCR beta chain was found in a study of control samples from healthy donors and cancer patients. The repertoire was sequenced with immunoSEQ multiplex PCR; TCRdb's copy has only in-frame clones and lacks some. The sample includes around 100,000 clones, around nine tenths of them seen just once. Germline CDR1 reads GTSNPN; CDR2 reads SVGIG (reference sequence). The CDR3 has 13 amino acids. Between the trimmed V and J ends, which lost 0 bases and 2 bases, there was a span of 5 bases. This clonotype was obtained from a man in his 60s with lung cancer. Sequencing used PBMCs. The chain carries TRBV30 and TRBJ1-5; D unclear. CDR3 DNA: TGTGCCTGGAGTGTAGCAGGCAATCAGCCCCAGCATTTT. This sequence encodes CAWSVAGNQPQHF.